Given below is one TCR beta chain in context. V was clipped by 5 bases and J by 2 bases; unmatched bases: 9. CDR3 length equals 15 residues. CDR1 and CDR2 from the germline V gene are LNHDA and SQIVND (reference sequence). This entry comes from a study of blood T cell repertoires in COVID-19. Study-wide background: The cDNA or gDNA used as material had been derived from T cells, B-cell-depleted T cells, or PBMCs.

In the study's own analysis: Amplification of reference gene primers provided the estimated nucleated cell counts. The data were produced by immunoSEQ multiplex PCR, yet TCRdb's version contains in-frame clones alone and is incomplete. That table furnishes V, J and clone size, whereas the DNA furnished D and trimming. Among roughly 150,000 clones listed, around 83% were seen once. This clonotype originated in a woman in her 50s with acute or convalescent COVID-19. The gene calls are TRBV19 and TRBJ2-7, with 7 bases aligning to TRBD1. The sample consisted of peripheral blood. Written as DNA, the CDR3 is TGTGCCAGTAGTCTCGACAGGGTCAGGACCTACGAGCAGTACTTC. The encoded protein is CASSLDRVRTYEQYF.